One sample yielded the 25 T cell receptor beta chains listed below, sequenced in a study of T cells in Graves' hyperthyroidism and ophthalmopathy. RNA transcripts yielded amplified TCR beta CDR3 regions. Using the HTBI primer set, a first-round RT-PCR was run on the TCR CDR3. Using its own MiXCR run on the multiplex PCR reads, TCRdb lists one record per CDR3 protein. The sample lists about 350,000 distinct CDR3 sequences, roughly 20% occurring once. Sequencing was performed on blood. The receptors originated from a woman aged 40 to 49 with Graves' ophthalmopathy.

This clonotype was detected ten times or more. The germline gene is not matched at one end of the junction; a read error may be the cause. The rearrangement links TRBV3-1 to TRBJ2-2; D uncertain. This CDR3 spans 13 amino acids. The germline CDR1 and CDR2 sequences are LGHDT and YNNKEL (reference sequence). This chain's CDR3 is CGSNPTDTGELFF. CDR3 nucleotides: TGTGGCAGCAATCCGACCGACACCGGGGAGCTGTTTTTT.

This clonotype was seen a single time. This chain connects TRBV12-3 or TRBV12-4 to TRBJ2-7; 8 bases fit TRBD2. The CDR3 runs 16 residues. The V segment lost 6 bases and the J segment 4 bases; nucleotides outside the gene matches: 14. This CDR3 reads CASSVESGSGAYEQYF. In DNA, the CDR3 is TGTGCCAGCAGCGTAGAAAGCGGGAGTGGCGCATACGAGCAGTACTTC.

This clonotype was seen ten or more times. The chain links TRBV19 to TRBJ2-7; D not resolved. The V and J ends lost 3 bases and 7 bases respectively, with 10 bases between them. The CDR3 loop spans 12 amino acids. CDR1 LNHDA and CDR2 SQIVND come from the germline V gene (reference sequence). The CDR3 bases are TGTGCCAGTAGTATTTCCCATGGAGAGCAGTACTTC. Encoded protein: CASSISHGEQYF.

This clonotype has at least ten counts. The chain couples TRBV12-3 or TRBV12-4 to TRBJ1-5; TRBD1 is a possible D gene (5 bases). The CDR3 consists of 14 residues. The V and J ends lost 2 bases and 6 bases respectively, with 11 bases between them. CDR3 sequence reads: CASSLRGGGQPQHF. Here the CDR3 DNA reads TGTGCCAGCAGTTTAAGGGGCGGGGGTCAGCCCCAGCATTTT.

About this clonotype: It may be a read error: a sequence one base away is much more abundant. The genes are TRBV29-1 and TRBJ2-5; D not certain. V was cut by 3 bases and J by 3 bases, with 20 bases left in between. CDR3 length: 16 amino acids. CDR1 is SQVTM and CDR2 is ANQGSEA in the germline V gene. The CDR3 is CSVEKRLSTDKETQYF. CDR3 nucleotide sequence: TGCAGCGTTGAGAAGAGGTTGAGTACCGACAAAGAGACCCAGTACTTC.

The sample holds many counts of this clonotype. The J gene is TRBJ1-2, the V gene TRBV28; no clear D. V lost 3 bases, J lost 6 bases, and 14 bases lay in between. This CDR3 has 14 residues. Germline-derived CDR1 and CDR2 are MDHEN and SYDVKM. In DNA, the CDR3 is TGTGCCAGCAGTTTTATAAGTTTAACAGATGGCTACACCTTC. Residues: CASSFISLTDGYTF.

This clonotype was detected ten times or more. CDR3 nucleotide sequence: TGTGCCTGGGGAAGCGGCTCCTACGAGCAGTACTTC. Translation gives CAWGSGSYEQYF. This sequence joins TRBV30 and TRBJ2-7; TRBD2 might be the D (5 bases). CDR1 GTSNPN and CDR2 SVGIG come from the germline V gene (reference sequence). The CDR3 contains 12 residues. Trimming took off 5 bases at V and 0 bases at J, with 8 bases between the two ends.

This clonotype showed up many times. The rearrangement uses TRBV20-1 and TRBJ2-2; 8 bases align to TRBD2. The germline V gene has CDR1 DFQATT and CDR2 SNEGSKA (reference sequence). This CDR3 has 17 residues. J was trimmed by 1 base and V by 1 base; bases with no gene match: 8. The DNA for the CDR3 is TGCAGTGCTAGAGCAATACGGACTAGCTTGAACACCGGGGAGCTGTTTTTT. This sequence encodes CSARAIRTSLNTGELFF.

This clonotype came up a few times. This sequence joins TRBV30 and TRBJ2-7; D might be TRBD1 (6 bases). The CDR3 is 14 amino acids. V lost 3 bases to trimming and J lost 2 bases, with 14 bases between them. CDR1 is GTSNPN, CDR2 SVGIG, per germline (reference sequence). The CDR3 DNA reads TGTGCCTGGAGCCCGGACAGCCACCCCTACGAGCAGTACTTC. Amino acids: CAWSPDSHPYEQYF.

Here the CDR3 reads CASSLAGAVTYEQYF. In nucleotides, the CDR3 is TGCGCCAGCAGCTTGGCTGGGGCCGTCACCTACGAGCAGTACTTC. This chain connects TRBV5-1 to TRBJ2-7; a possible D gene is TRBD1 (5 bases). This CDR3 is 15 amino acids long. The germline V gene encodes CDR1 SGHRS and CDR2 YFSETQ. V gave up 0 bases and J gave up 2 bases, with 12 bases separating them.

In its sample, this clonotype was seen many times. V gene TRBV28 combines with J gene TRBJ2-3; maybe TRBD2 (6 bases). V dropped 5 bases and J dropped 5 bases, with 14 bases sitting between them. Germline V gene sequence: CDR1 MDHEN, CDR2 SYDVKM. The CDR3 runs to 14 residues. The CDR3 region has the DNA TGTGCCAGCAGTCGGGGGATCTTCGAAGATACGCAGTATTTT. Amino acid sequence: CASSRGIFEDTQYF.

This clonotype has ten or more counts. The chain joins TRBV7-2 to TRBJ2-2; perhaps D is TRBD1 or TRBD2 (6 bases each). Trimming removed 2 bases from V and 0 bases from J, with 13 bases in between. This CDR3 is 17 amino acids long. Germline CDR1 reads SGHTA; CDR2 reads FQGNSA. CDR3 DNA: TGTGCCAGCAGCTTAAAGGGGGAGGCAGCGAACACCGGGGAGCTGTTTTTT. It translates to CASSLKGEAANTGELFF.

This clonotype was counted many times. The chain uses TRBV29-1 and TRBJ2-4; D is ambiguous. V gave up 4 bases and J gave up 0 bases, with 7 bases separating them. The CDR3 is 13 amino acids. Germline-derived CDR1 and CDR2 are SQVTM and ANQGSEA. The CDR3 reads CSVASIAKNIQYF. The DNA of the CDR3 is TGCAGCGTTGCGAGTATAGCCAAAAACATTCAGTACTTC. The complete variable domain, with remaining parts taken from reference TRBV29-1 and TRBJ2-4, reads SAVISQKPSRDICQRGTSLTIQCQVDSQVTMMFWYRQQPGQSLTLIATANQGSEATYESGFVIDKFPISRPNLTFSTLTVSNMSPEDSSIYLCSVASIAKNIQYFGAGTRLSVL.

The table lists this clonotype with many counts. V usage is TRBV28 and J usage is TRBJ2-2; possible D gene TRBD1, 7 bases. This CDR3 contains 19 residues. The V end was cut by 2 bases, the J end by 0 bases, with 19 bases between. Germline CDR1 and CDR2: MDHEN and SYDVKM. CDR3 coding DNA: TGTGCCAGCAGTTTAAGGGGGCTTGCGCGGGGACCGAACACCGGGGAGCTGTTTTTT. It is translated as CASSLRGLARGPNTGELFF.

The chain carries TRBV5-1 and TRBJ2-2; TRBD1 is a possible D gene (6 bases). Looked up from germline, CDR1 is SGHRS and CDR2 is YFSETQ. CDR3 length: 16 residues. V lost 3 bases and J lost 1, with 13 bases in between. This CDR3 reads CASSSHPGQNTGELFF. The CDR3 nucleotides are TGCGCCAGCAGCTCCCACCCGGGACAGAACACCGGGGAGCTGTTTTTT.

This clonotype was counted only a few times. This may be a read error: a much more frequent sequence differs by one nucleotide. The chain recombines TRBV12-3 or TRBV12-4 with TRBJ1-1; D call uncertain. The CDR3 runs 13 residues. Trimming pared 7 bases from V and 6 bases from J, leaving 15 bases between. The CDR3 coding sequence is TGTGCCAGCAATATCCCGGCCGGGGCTGAAGCTTTCTTT. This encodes CASNIPAGAEAFF.

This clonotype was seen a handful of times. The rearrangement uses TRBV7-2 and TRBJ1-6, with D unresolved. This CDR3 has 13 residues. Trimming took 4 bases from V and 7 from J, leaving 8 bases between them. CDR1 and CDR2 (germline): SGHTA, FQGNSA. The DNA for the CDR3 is TGTGCCAGCAGCTACCAAGGAAATTCACCCCTCCACTTT. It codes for CASSYQGNSPLHF.

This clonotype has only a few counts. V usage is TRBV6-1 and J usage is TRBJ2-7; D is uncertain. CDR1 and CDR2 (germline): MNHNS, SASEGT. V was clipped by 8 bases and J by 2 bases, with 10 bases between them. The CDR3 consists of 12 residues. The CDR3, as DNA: TGTGCCAGCCGTCGGAGCCCCTACGAGCAGTACTTC. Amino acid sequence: CASRRSPYEQYF.

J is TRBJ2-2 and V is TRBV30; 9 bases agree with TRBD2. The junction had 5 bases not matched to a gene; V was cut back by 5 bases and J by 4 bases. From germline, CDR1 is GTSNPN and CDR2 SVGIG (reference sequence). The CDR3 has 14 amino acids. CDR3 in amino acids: CAWDSGGVTGELFF. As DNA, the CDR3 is TGTGCCTGGGATAGCGGGGGAGTCACCGGGGAGCTGTTTTTT.

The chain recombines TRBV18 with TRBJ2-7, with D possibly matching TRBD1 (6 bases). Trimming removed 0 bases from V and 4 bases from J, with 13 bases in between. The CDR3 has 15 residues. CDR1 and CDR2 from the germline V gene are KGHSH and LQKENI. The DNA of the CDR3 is TGTGCCAGCTCACCACCCCGGACAGCTAGATACGAGCAGTACTTC. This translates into CASSPPRTARYEQYF.

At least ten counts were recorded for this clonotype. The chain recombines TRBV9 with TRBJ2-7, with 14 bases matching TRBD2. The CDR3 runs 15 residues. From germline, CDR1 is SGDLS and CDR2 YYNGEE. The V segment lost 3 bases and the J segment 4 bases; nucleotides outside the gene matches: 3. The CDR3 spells CASSEGTSGSYEQYF. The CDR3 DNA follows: TGTGCCAGCAGCGAAGGGACTAGCGGGAGTTACGAGCAGTACTTC.

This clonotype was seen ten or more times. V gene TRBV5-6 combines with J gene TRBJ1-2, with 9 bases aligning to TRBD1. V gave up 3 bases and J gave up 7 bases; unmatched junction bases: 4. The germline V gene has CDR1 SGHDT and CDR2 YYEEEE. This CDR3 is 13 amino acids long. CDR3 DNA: TGTGCCAGCAGCTCGACAGGGGGATCTGGCTACACCTTC. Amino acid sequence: CASSSTGGSGYTF.

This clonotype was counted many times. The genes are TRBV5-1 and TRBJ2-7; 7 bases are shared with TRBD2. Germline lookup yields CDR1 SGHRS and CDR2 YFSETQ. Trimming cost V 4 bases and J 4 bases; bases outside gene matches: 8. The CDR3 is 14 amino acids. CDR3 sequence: CASSPGSGGYEQYF. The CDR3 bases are TGCGCCAGCAGCCCGGGGTCCGGGGGGTACGAGCAGTACTTC.

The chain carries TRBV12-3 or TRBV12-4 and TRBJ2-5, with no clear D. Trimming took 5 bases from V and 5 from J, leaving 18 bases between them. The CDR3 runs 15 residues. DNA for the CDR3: TGTGCCAGCAGTCCTGAGACCCCGTTTCAGGAGACCCAGTACTTC. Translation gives CASSPETPFQETQYF.

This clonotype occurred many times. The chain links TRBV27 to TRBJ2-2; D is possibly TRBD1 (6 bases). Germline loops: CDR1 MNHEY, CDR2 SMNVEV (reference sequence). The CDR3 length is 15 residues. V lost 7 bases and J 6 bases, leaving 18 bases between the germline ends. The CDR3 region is CASTLWAGVAGELFF. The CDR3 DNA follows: TGTGCCAGCACGTTGTGGGCAGGGGTGGCCGGGGAGCTGTTTTTT.